The entry below gives a single TCR beta chain sequence along with its context. CDR3 size: 14 residues. Germline CDR1 is MNHNS and CDR2 is SASEGT. V shed 6 bases and J 0 bases; nucleotides not matched to a gene: 2. The record originates from a study of cytomegalovirus exposure and HLA in healthy donors. Researchers ran the PCR with 60 Vbeta and 13 Jbeta primers. Data came from immunoSEQ multiplex PCR; TCRdb stores just in-frame clones and leaves some out. This table holds around 180,000 clones, roughly 80% found once. Specimen: PBMCs. The gene calls are TRBV6-1 and TRBJ1-1; TRBD1 agrees at 9 bases. The sequence was collected from a woman aged 25 to 39 in good health and CMV-seropositive. In nucleotides, the CDR3 is TGTGCCAGCAGACAGGGGGCTATGAACACTGAAGCTTTCTTT. Its protein is CASRQGAMNTEAFF.